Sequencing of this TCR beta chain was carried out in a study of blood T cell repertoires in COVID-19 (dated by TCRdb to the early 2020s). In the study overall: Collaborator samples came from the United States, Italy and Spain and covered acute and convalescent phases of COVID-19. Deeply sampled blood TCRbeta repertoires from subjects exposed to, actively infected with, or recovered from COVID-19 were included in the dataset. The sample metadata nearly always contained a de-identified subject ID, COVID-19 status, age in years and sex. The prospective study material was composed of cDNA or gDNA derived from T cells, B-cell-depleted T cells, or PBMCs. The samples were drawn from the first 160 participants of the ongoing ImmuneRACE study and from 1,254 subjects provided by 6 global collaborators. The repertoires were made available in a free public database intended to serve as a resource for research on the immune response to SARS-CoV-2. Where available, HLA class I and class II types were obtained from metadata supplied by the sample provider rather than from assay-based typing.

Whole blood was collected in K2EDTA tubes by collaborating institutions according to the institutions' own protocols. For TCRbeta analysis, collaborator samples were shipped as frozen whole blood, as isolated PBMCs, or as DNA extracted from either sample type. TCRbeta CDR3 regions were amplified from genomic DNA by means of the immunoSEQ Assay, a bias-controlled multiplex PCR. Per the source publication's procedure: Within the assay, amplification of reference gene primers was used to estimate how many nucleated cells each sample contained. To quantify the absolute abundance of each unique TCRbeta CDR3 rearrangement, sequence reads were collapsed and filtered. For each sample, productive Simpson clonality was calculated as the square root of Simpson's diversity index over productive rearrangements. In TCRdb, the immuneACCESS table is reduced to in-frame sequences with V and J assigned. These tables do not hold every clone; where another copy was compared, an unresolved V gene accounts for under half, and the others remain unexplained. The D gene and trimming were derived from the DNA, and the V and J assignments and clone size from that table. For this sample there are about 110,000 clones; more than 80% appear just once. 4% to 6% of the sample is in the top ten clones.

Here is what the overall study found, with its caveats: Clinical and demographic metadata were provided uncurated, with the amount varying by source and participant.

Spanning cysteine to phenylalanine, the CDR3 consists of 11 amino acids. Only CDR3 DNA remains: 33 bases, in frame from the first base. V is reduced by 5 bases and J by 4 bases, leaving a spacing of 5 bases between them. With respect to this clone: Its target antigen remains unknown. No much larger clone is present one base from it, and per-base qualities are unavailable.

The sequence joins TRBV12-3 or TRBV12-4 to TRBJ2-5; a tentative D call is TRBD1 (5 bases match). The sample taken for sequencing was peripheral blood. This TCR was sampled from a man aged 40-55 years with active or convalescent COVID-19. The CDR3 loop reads CASSRGETQYF. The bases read TGTGCCAGCAGTAGGGGAGAGACCCAGTACTTC.